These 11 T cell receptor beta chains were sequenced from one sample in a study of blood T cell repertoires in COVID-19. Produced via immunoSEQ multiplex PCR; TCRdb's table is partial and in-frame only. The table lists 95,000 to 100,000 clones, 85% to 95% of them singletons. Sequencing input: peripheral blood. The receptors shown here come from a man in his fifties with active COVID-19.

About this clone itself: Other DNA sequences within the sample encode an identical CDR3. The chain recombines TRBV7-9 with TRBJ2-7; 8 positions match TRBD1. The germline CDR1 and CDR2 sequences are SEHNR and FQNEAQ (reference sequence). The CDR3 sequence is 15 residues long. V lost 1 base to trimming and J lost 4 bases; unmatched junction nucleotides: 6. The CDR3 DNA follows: TGTGCCAGCAGCTTAGGAACAGGGGGGCCTTACGAGCAGTACTTC. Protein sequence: CASSLGTGGPYEQYF.

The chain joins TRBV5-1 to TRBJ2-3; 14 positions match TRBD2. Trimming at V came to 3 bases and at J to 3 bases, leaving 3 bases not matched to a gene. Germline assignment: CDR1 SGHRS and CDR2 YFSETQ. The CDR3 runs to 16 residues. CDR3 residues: CASSSGTSGRTDTQYF. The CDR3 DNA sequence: TGCGCCAGCAGCTCCGGGACTAGCGGGAGAACAGATACGCAGTATTTT.

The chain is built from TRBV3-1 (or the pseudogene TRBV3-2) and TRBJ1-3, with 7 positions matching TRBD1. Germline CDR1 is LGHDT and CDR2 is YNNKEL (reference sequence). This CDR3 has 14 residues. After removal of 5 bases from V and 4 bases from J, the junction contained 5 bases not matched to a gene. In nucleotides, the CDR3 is TGTGCCAGCAGCTATGGGACAGACGGAAACACCATATATTTT. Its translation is CASSYGTDGNTIYF.

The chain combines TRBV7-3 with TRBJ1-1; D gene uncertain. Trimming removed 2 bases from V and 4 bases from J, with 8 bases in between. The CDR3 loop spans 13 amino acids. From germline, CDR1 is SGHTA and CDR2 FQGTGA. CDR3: CASSLGATTEAFF. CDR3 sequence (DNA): TGTGCCAGCAGCTTAGGAGCAACCACTGAAGCTTTCTTT. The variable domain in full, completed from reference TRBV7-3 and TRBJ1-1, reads GAGVSQTPSNKVTEKGKYVELRCDPISGHTALYWYRQSLGQGPEFLIYFQGTGAADDSGLPNDRFFAVRPEGSVSTLKIQRTERGDSAVYLCASSLGATTEAFFGQGTRLTVV.

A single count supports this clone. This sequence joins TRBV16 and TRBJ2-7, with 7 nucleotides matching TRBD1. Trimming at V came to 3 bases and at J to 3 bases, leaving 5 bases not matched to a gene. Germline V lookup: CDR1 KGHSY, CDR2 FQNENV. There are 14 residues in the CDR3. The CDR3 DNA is TGTGCCAGCAGCCAGACCGGGACAGACTACGAGCAGTACTTC. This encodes CASSQTGTDYEQYF.

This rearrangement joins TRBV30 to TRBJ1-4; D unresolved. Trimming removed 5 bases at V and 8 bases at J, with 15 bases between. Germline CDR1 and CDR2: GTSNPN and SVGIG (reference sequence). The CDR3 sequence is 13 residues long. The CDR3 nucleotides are TGTGCCTGGGATCTGGCGGGAGGAGAAAAACTGTTTTTT. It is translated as CAWDLAGGEKLFF.

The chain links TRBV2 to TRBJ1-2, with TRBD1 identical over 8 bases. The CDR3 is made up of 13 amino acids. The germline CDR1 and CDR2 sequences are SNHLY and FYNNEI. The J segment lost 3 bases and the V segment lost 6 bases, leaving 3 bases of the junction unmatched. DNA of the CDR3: TGTGCCAGCAGCCCAGGGGGCGACTATGGCTACACCTTC. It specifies CASSPGGDYGYTF.

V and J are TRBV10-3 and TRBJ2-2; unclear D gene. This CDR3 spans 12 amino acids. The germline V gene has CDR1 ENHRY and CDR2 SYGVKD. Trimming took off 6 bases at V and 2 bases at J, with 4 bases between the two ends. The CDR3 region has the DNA TGTGCCATCAGCCTAAACACCGGGGAGCTGTTTTTT. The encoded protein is CAISLNTGELFF.

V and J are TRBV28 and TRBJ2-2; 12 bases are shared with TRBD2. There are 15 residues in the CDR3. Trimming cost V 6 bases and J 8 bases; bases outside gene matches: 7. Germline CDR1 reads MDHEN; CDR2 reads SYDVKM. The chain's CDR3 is CASRETSGSGGELFF. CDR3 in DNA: TGTGCCAGCAGAGAGACTAGCGGGAGTGGAGGGGAGCTGTTTTTT. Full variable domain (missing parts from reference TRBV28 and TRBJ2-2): DVKVTQSSRYLVKRTGEKVFLECVQDMDHENMFWYRQDPGLGLRLIYFSYDVKMKEKGDIPEGYSVSREKKERFSLILESASTNQTSMYLCASRETSGSGGELFFGEGSRLTVL.

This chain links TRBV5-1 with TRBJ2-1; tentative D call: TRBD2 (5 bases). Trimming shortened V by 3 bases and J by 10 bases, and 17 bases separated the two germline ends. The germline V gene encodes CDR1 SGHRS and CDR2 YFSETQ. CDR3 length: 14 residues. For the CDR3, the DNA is TGCGCCAGCAGCTCGGACTCCCCCCGGGGAGAGCAGTTCTTC. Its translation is CASSSDSPRGEQFF.

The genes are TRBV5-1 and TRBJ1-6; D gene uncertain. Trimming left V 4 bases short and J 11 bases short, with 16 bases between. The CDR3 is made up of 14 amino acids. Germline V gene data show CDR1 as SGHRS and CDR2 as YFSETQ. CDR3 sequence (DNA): TGCGCCAGCAGCGCCGACGGAGACGGAACACCCCTCCACTTT. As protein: CASSADGDGTPLHF.